The rows below give T cell receptor beta chains drawn from one sample of a study of cytomegalovirus exposure and HLA in healthy donors. Clones were sequenced by immunoSEQ multiplex PCR, and TCRdb holds only the in-frame ones, with some missing. The sample has around 81,000 clones; approximately 57% are singletons. Sequencing input: PBMCs. The receptors come from a man between 25 and 39 years old in good health and CMV-seropositive. Both conserved end residues are part of each CDR3. Fields, in order: clone size, D gene, V gene, J gene, CDR3 protein, CDR3 DNA. A D gene is named only where the DNA matches it firmly. Clone size appears in some rows only: once, few, many, or a class for an expanded clone.

clone_size: .; d_call: TRBD1; v_call: TRBV5-1; j_call: TRBJ2-2; cdr3_aa: CASSLGDRVPGELFF; cdr3_nt: TGCGCCAGCAGCTTGGGGGACAGGGTCCCCGGGGAGCTGTTTTTT
clone_size: .; d_call: TRBD2; v_call: TRBV6-1; j_call: TRBJ2-7; cdr3_aa: CASSEGTGGPGEQYF; cdr3_nt: TGTGCCAGCAGTGAAGGCACGGGAGGGCCGGGCGAGCAGTACTTC
clone_size: .; d_call: .; v_call: TRBV7-9; j_call: TRBJ2-1; cdr3_aa: CASSFSGAGGEQFF; cdr3_nt: TGTGCCAGCAGCTTTTCAGGGGCGGGTGGCGAGCAGTTCTTC
clone_size: .; d_call: .; v_call: TRBV5-4; j_call: TRBJ2-3; cdr3_aa: CASSLEGALTDTQYF; cdr3_nt: TGTGCCAGCAGCTTGGAGGGAGCTCTTACAGATACGCAGTATTTT
clone_size: few; d_call: TRBD2; v_call: TRBV6-1; j_call: TRBJ2-7; cdr3_aa: CASSESGRDYEQYF; cdr3_nt: TGTGCCAGCAGTGAAAGCGGGAGGGATTACGAGCAGTACTTC
clone_size: .; d_call: .; v_call: TRBV2; j_call: TRBJ1-1; cdr3_aa: CASRKTVNTEAFF; cdr3_nt: TGTGCCAGCAGGAAGACAGTGAACACTGAAGCTTTCTTT
clone_size: few; d_call: TRBD1; v_call: TRBV6-1; j_call: TRBJ2-7; cdr3_aa: CASSAGTGSGEQYF; cdr3_nt: TGTGCCAGCAGTGCGGGGACAGGGTCGGGGGAGCAGTACTTC
clone_size: .; d_call: .; v_call: TRBV6-5; j_call: TRBJ1-6; cdr3_aa: CASSYESENNSPLHF; cdr3_nt: TGTGCCAGCAGTTATGAGAGTGAAAATAATTCACCCCTCCACTTT
clone_size: .; d_call: .; v_call: TRBV12-5; j_call: TRBJ1-5; cdr3_aa: CASGLPGSNQPQHF; cdr3_nt: TGTGCTAGTGGTTTGCCCGGTAGCAATCAGCCCCAGCATTTT
clone_size: .; d_call: TRBD2; v_call: TRBV5-1; j_call: TRBJ2-1; cdr3_aa: CASSFSPTSGSPNEQFF; cdr3_nt: TGCGCCAGCAGCTTTAGCCCGACTAGCGGGAGTCCAAATGAGCAGTTCTTC
clone_size: .; d_call: TRBD1; v_call: TRBV7-9; j_call: TRBJ2-4; cdr3_aa: CASSSSGGQNIQYF; cdr3_nt: TGTGCCAGCAGCTCCTCAGGGGGCCAAAACATTCAGTACTTC
clone_size: .; d_call: TRBD1; v_call: TRBV4-1; j_call: TRBJ2-4; cdr3_aa: CASSPRQGDYKNIQYF; cdr3_nt: TGCGCCAGCAGCCCAAGACAGGGAGATTACAAAAACATTCAGTACTTC
clone_size: .; d_call: .; v_call: TRBV4-1; j_call: TRBJ2-4; cdr3_aa: CASSQEAEGNIQYF; cdr3_nt: TGCGCCAGCAGCCAAGAGGCAGAGGGAAACATTCAGTACTTC
clone_size: .; d_call: .; v_call: TRBV7-9; j_call: TRBJ2-5; cdr3_aa: CASSDVEGAKTQYF; cdr3_nt: TGTGCCAGCAGCGATGTGGAGGGGGCGAAGACCCAGTACTTC
clone_size: .; d_call: .; v_call: TRBV2; j_call: TRBJ1-2; cdr3_aa: CASSGVPFVYGYTF; cdr3_nt: TGTGCCAGCAGCGGGGTCCCCTTTGTCTATGGCTACACCTTC
clone_size: .; d_call: .; v_call: TRBV4-3; j_call: TRBJ2-5; cdr3_aa: CASSPGGPKETQYF; cdr3_nt: TGCGCCAGCAGCCCCGGAGGGCCGAAGGAGACCCAGTACTTC
clone_size: .; d_call: TRBD1; v_call: TRBV4-2; j_call: TRBJ2-7; cdr3_aa: CASSQGTGSGYEQYF; cdr3_nt: TGTGCCAGCAGCCAAGGGACAGGTAGTGGGTACGAGCAGTACTTC
clone_size: .; d_call: TRBD2; v_call: TRBV5-4; j_call: TRBJ2-5; cdr3_aa: CASSLASRGGPVTETQYF; cdr3_nt: TGTGCCAGCAGCTTGGCCTCTCGGGGGGGGCCGGTCACAGAGACCCAGTACTTC
clone_size: few; d_call: .; v_call: TRBV21-1; j_call: TRBJ1-4; cdr3_aa: CASSTGDPSTNEKLFF; cdr3_nt: TGTGCCAGCAGCACAGGGGACCCCTCAACTAATGAAAAACTGTTTTTT
clone_size: .; d_call: .; v_call: TRBV28; j_call: TRBJ2-3; cdr3_aa: CASSLYFPTVGTDTQYF; cdr3_nt: TGTGCCAGCAGTTTATATTTCCCGACAGTTGGCACAGATACGCAGTATTTT
clone_size: .; d_call: TRBD2; v_call: TRBV19; j_call: TRBJ2-3; cdr3_aa: CASSRTSGDTDTQYF; cdr3_nt: TGTGCCAGTAGTCGGACTAGCGGTGACACAGATACGCAGTATTTT
clone_size: .; d_call: .; v_call: TRBV30; j_call: TRBJ1-2; cdr3_aa: CAWRGAGMNYGYTF; cdr3_nt: TGTGCCTGGAGGGGGGCAGGGATGAACTATGGCTACACCTTC
clone_size: .; d_call: TRBD1; v_call: TRBV10-3; j_call: TRBJ2-7; cdr3_aa: CAISGDREKDEQYF; cdr3_nt: TGTGCCATCAGTGGGGACAGGGAGAAGGACGAGCAGTACTTC
clone_size: once; d_call: .; v_call: TRBV28; j_call: TRBJ2-7; cdr3_aa: CASTGGGDWGYEQYF; cdr3_nt: TGTGCCAGCACCGGGGGTGGGGACTGGGGGTACGAGCAGTACTTC
clone_size: .; d_call: TRBD2; v_call: TRBV7-9; j_call: TRBJ2-3; cdr3_aa: CASSLASGGYTDTQYF; cdr3_nt: TGTGCCAGCAGCTTAGCTAGCGGGGGGTACACAGATACGCAGTATTTT
clone_size: .; d_call: TRBD1; v_call: TRBV5-4; j_call: TRBJ1-2; cdr3_aa: CASSLGQGNYGYTF; cdr3_nt: TGTGCCAGCAGCTTGGGACAGGGCAACTATGGCTACACCTTC
clone_size: .; d_call: .; v_call: TRBV5-4; j_call: TRBJ2-7; cdr3_aa: CASSSSRGYEQYF; cdr3_nt: TGTGCCAGCAGCTCCTCCAGGGGTTACGAGCAGTACTTC
clone_size: few; d_call: .; v_call: TRBV4-2; j_call: TRBJ1-5; cdr3_aa: CASSQDLLQPQHF; cdr3_nt: TGTGCCAGCAGCCAAGATCTTTTGCAGCCCCAGCATTTT
clone_size: .; d_call: .; v_call: TRBV5-1; j_call: TRBJ2-5; cdr3_aa: CASSRDYQETQYF; cdr3_nt: TGCGCCAGCAGCCGGGACTACCAAGAGACCCAGTACTTC
clone_size: .; d_call: .; v_call: TRBV19; j_call: TRBJ2-6; cdr3_aa: CASTPYEASGANVLTF; cdr3_nt: TGTGCCAGTACTCCGTATGAAGCTTCTGGGGCCAACGTCCTGACTTTC
clone_size: .; d_call: .; v_call: TRBV19; j_call: TRBJ2-2; cdr3_aa: CASSIGDWVTGELFF; cdr3_nt: TGTGCCAGTAGTATAGGCGACTGGGTTACCGGGGAGCTGTTTTTT
clone_size: .; d_call: .; v_call: TRBV2; j_call: TRBJ2-3; cdr3_aa: CASRELGVDTQYF; cdr3_nt: TGTGCCAGCAGAGAACTAGGAGTGGATACGCAGTATTTT
clone_size: .; d_call: TRBD1; v_call: TRBV30; j_call: TRBJ1-4; cdr3_aa: CAWTGGWNEKLFF; cdr3_nt: TGTGCCTGGACAGGGGGCTGGAATGAAAAACTGTTTTTT
clone_size: once; d_call: .; v_call: TRBV25-1; j_call: TRBJ1-4; cdr3_aa: CASSSVSWSEKLFF; cdr3_nt: TGTGCCAGCAGTTCAGTTAGCTGGAGTGAAAAACTGTTTTTT
clone_size: .; d_call: TRBD2; v_call: TRBV13; j_call: TRBJ2-7; cdr3_aa: CASSTTGTTHEQYF; cdr3_nt: TGTGCCAGCAGCACGACCGGGACTACCCACGAGCAGTACTTC